This T cell receptor beta chain was captured by sequencing in a study of blood T cell repertoires in COVID-19. Study summary: Acute-phase and convalescent COVID-19 samples originated in the United States, Italy and Spain. PBMCs, B-cell-depleted T cells, or T cells provided the cDNA or gDNA that made up the material.

This clone appeared once. Generated by immunoSEQ multiplex PCR, the TCRdb table keeps only in-frame clones and is missing some. The table shows some 260,000 clones, with roughly 88% occurring only once. The germline V gene encodes CDR1 SEHNR and CDR2 FQNEAQ (reference sequence). CDR3 length equals 15 residues. After removal of 5 bases from V and 7 bases from J, the junction contained 11 bases not matched to a gene. V and J are TRBV7-9 and TRBJ2-5; 9 bases are a match to TRBD1. The sample was peripheral blood. The sequence was collected from a woman between 25 and 40 years old with acute or convalescent COVID-19. The CDR3 reads CASSTRTGAEGTQYF. The CDR3 DNA reads as TGTGCCAGCAGCACAAGGACAGGGGCGGAGGGGACCCAGTACTTC.